These T cell receptor beta chains were read from a single sample in a study of blood T cell repertoires in COVID-19. Data came from immunoSEQ multiplex PCR; TCRdb stores just in-frame clones and leaves some out. There are around 300,000 clones in the sample; less than 90% occur only once, and under 15% lies in the top ten. The sequenced material came from peripheral blood. Every receptor here comes from a woman aged 70 to 79 with COVID-19, enrolled during active disease. Both conserved end residues are part of each CDR3. D genes are given only for firm matches. Clone size appears in some rows only: once, few, many, or a class for an expanded clone.

d_call	v_call	j_call	clone_size	cdr3_nt	cdr3_aa
.	TRBV3-1/TRBV3-2	TRBJ1-1	once	TGTGCCAGCAGCCAGACAAGGAACACTGAAGCTTTCTTT	CASSQTRNTEAFF
.	TRBV15	TRBJ2-1	.	TGTGCCACCAGCAGAGACAGGTTGAATGAGCAGTTCTTC	CATSRDRLNEQFF
.	TRBV6-5	TRBJ2-2	.	TGTGCCAGCAGTTACGGGCCTACCGGGGAGCTGTTTTTT	CASSYGPTGELFF
.	TRBV2	TRBJ2-2	few	TGTGCCAGCGGACACTACACCGGGGAGCTGTTTTTT	CASGHYTGELFF
TRBD1	TRBV6-5	TRBJ1-1	.	TGTGCCAGCAGTTTTGGACAGGGAGCCAGGAACACTGAAGCTTTCTTT	CASSFGQGARNTEAFF
TRBD2	TRBV12-5	TRBJ2-1	.	TGTGCTAGTGGGACTAGCGGGGGGGCTCTGGATGAGCAGTTCTTC	CASGTSGGALDEQFF
TRBD2	TRBV5-1	TRBJ2-5	.	TGCGCCAGCAGCTTGCCAGCGGGGGCACAAGAGACCCAGTACTTC	CASSLPAGAQETQYF
.	TRBV30	TRBJ2-7	.	TGTGCCTGGAGTCTGCAGGGGACCTACGAGCAGTACTTC	CAWSLQGTYEQYF
.	TRBV15	TRBJ1-1	.	TGTGCCACCAGCAGAGATGGCGGATTTGAAGCTTTCTTT	CATSRDGGFEAFF
.	TRBV19	TRBJ1-1	once	TGTGCCAGTAGTACCCTAGACTCAAGAGGGACTGAAGCTTTCTTT	CASSTLDSRGTEAFF
TRBD1	TRBV19	TRBJ1-1	.	TGTGCCAGTAGTATGAAAGACAGGGGGCAGACTGAAGCTTTCTTT	CASSMKDRGQTEAFF
TRBD1	TRBV5-6	TRBJ2-3	.	TGTGCCAGCAGCCCCTGGGACAGAGCCACAGATACGCAGTATTTT	CASSPWDRATDTQYF
.	TRBV5-6	TRBJ2-7	.	TGTGCCAGCAGCCCGGGGGGATTGGGACAGGCGAACTACGAGCAGTACTTC	CASSPGGLGQANYEQYF
TRBD1	TRBV7-8	TRBJ1-2	.	TGTGCCAGCAGCTTAGGTAACAGGGGAAGCGGCTACACCTTC	CASSLGNRGSGYTF
TRBD1	TRBV27	TRBJ1-1	.	TGTGCCAGCAGCCGGACAGGGGGTATTGAGGCTTTCTTT	CASSRTGGIEAFF
.	TRBV6-6	TRBJ2-7	.	TGTGCCAGCAGTTCCAGGGAATACGAGCAGTACTTC	CASSSREYEQYF
TRBD1	TRBV5-1	TRBJ2-7	once	TGCGCCAGCAGCTCGCCGGACAGGACCTGGGAGCAGTACTTC	CASSSPDRTWEQYF
TRBD1	TRBV5-1	TRBJ2-6	.	TGCGCCACCAAGGGGACAGCTGGGGCCAACGTCCTGACTTTC	CATKGTAGANVLTF
.	TRBV5-1	TRBJ1-1	.	TGCGCCAGCAGGAATGGGGCTAACACTGAAGCTTTCTTT	CASRNGANTEAFF
.	TRBV6-5	TRBJ1-1	.	TGTGCCAGCAGTTACTCGAACATAAGGAACACTGAAGCTTTCTTT	CASSYSNIRNTEAFF
TRBD2	TRBV7-8	TRBJ2-7	.	TGTGCCAGCAGCTTAGCGCCGGGGGGAAGTGCGTCCTACGAGCAGTACTTC	CASSLAPGGSASYEQYF
TRBD2	TRBV3-1/TRBV3-2	TRBJ2-2	.	TGTGCCAGCAGCCAAGAGGCTAGCGGGGGGGCGGTCACCGGGGAGCTGTTTTTT	CASSQEASGGAVTGELFF
TRBD1	TRBV12-5	TRBJ1-2	.	TGTGCTAGTGGTAAACAGGGGACGAGTGGCTACACCTTC	CASGKQGTSGYTF
TRBD2	TRBV10-3	TRBJ2-2	.	TGTGCCATCAGGCCTAGAGGACTAGAGTCATCCGGGGAGCTGTTTTTT	CAIRPRGLESSGELFF
.	TRBV9	TRBJ1-3	.	TGTGCCAGCAGCGTAGGGCAGGCGGGGGGAAGAGGAAACACCATATATTTT	CASSVGQAGGRGNTIYF
.	TRBV28	TRBJ2-5	.	TGTGCCAGCAGTTCCTATAGCCAAGAGACCCAGTACTTC	CASSSYSQETQYF
.	TRBV3-1/TRBV3-2	TRBJ2-4	.	TGTGCCAGCAGCCAAAGCCCCCTCGGGGCCAAAAACATTCAGTACTTC	CASSQSPLGAKNIQYF
TRBD2	TRBV2	TRBJ2-3	.	TGTGCCAGCAAGGGGACTACCTTCACAGATACGCAGTATTTT	CASKGTTFTDTQYF
.	TRBV11-2	TRBJ2-7	.	TGTGCCAGCGGAGGGGACGGTGACTACGAGCAGTACTTC	CASGGDGDYEQYF
TRBD2	TRBV5-1	TRBJ2-3	.	TGCGCCAGCAGCCAATTTGGGAGCGGTGTGGGGGGGATCTCAGATACGCAGTATTTT	CASSQFGSGVGGISDTQYF
TRBD2	TRBV5-4	TRBJ2-3	.	TGTGCCAGCAGCTTGGAGGCCAGCGGGGGCGCAGATACGCAGTATTTT	CASSLEASGGADTQYF
.	TRBV7-2	TRBJ1-1	.	TGTGCCAGCAGCTTTGGAGGGGACCTCACTGAAGCTTTCTTT	CASSFGGDLTEAFF
.	TRBV6-5	TRBJ1-2	.	TGTGCCAGCAGTTACTCGCTTAAGGGGGTCTATGGCTACACCTTC	CASSYSLKGVYGYTF
.	TRBV6-5	TRBJ1-2	.	TGTGCCAGCAGTCCGACGGGGGACTATGGCTACACCTTC	CASSPTGDYGYTF
TRBD2	TRBV5-1	TRBJ2-6	.	TGCGCCAGCAGCCGAGGCGGGAGCACTGGGGCCAACGTCCTGACTTTC	CASSRGGSTGANVLTF
.	TRBV3-1/TRBV3-2	TRBJ2-1	once	TGTGCCAGCAGCCAATGGAGGGGATCCTACAATGAGCAGTTCTTC	CASSQWRGSYNEQFF
.	TRBV24-1	TRBJ1-2	once	TGTGCCACCAGTGACCAGGACAGTACCTATGGCTACACCTTC	CATSDQDSTYGYTF